Each of the 3 T cell receptor beta chains below was sequenced from the same sample in a study of shared clonotypes between healthy human individuals. Assay used: immunoSEQ multiplex PCR; TCRdb lists only in-frame clones, some missing. Of some 2.3 million clones listed, over 90% are singletons. The sequenced sample was naive CD4+ T cells from PBMCs. Subset meaning: CD45RA+ positively selected. These receptors came from a man between 18 and 35 years old in good health. Some clones in this sample may be carry-over from other donors' samples.

The chain has TRBV4-1 and TRBJ2-2; tentative D call: TRBD2 (5 bases). Germline V gene lookup returns CDR1 MGHRA and CDR2 YSYEKL. CDR3 length equals 17 residues. Trimming shortened V by 4 bases and J by 1 base, and 16 bases separated the two germline ends. The CDR3 DNA follows: TGCGCCAGCAGCCGCTGGGCGGGCCCCCTGAACACCGGGGAGCTGTTTTTT. This sequence encodes CASSRWAGPLNTGELFF.

The chain couples TRBV30 to TRBJ2-1; TRBD2 agrees at 9 bases. CDR1 and CDR2 (germline): GTSNPN, SVGIG (reference sequence). V gave up 8 bases and J gave up 5 bases; unmatched junction bases: 10. The length of the CDR3 is 14 residues. The CDR3, as DNA: TGTGCCCGCCTCGGCGGGAGGGCGGACAATGAGCAGTTCTTC. Translated, it gives CARLGGRADNEQFF. Using reference TRBV30 and TRBJ2-1 for the parts outside the CDR3, the full variable domain is SQTIHQWPATLVQPVGSPLSLECTVEGTSNPNLYWYRQAAGRGLQLLFYSVGIGQISSEVPQNLSASRPQDRQFILSSKKLLLSDSGFYLCARLGGRADNEQFFGPGTRLTVL.

J is TRBJ1-2 and V is TRBV11-2; 7 positions agree with TRBD1. CDR1 and CDR2 from the germline V gene are SGHAT and FQNNGV. V lost 6 bases and J lost 6; bases outside the gene matches: 7. CDR3 size: 13 residues. The CDR3 reads CASRSTGKDGYTF. In nucleotides, the CDR3 is TGTGCCAGCAGATCGACAGGGAAAGATGGCTACACCTTC.